This T cell receptor beta chain was found in a study of Graves' ophthalmopathy and Graves' hyperthyroidism. This clonotype showed up just once. Its antigen is currently unknown. The study's findings and limits: In blood appeared most of the expanded thyroid clonotypes whose frequency exceeded 0.001.

Germline V CDR1 and CDR2: DFQATT, SNEGSKA (reference sequence). The CDR3 length is 19 residues. J lost 0 bases, V lost 3 bases, and 17 bases had no gene match. Patients with other autoimmune diseases, uncontrolled infections, pregnancy or lactation were excluded. Amplifying from RNA transcripts, the study obtained TCR beta CDR3 regions. RT-PCR was first run with HTBI primers, then multiplex PCR in a second round. TCRdb analysed the multiplex PCR reads with MiXCR anew, one entry per CDR3 protein. The data contain about 1.2 million distinct CDR3 sequences, 35% to 40% of them singletons. Sequencing was performed on peripheral blood or thyroid tissue (not recorded which). The origin of this receptor is an adult man with Graves' hyperthyroidism. The chain employs TRBV20-1 and TRBJ2-7; TRBD2 aligns across 10 bases. The CDR3 DNA reads TGCAGTGCTAGCTTCCCCGTACCTTGGACTAGCGGCAGCTCCTACGAGCAGTACTTC. Translating gives CSASFPVPWTSGSSYEQYF.